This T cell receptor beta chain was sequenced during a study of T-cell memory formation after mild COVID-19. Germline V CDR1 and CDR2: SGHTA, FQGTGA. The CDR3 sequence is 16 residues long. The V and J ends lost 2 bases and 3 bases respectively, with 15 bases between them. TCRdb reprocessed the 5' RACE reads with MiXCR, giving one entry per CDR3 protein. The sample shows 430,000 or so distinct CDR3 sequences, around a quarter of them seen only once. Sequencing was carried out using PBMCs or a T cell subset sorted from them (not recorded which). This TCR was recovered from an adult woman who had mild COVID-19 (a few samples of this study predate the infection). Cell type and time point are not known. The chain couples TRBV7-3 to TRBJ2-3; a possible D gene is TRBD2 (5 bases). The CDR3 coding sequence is TGTGCCAGCAGCTTAGGCGGGCCTCGACGAACAGATACGCAGTATTTT. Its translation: CASSLGGPRRTDTQYF.